Listed below are T cell receptor beta chains from one sample, sequenced in a study of blood T cells in healthy people across ages. TCRdb analysed the 5' RACE reads with MiXCR anew, one entry per CDR3 protein. The sample holds about 1.6 million distinct CDR3 sequences; about 35% are singletons and the top ten take about 11%. Sequencing input: blood. The source is a woman in her 30s in good health. CDR3s include the opening cysteine and the closing phenylalanine or tryptophan. A D gene is named only where the DNA matches it firmly. The size entry is marked missing in some rows and otherwise reads once, few, many or a size class.

CDR3nt: TGCGCCAGCAGTTTTCTTGGACTTCAACCTGATGTGCAGTTCTTC; CDR3aa: CASSFLGLQPDVQFF; abundance: .; j_gene: TRBJ2-1; v_gene: TRBV4-1; d_gene: .; len: 15
CDR3nt: TGCAGTGCTAGGGGCTCTAGCGGGAGGGTCCAAGAGACCCAGTACTTC; CDR3aa: CSARGSSGRVQETQYF; abundance: .; j_gene: TRBJ2-5; v_gene: TRBV20-1; d_gene: TRBD2; len: 16
CDR3nt: TGCGCCAGCAGCCTCCGGGCTCAGGGTTACGAGCAGTACTTC; CDR3aa: CASSLRAQGYEQYF; abundance: few; j_gene: TRBJ2-7; v_gene: TRBV5-1; d_gene: .; len: 14
CDR3nt: TGCGCCAGCAGCCCGATCACAGGGAAGAATTCACCCCTCCACTTT; CDR3aa: CASSPITGKNSPLHF; abundance: .; j_gene: TRBJ1-6; v_gene: TRBV4-1; d_gene: .; len: 15
CDR3nt: TGCGCCAGCAGCCCCCGCGCAGGCGGCTATGGCTACACCTTC; CDR3aa: CASSPRAGGYGYTF; abundance: .; j_gene: TRBJ1-2; v_gene: TRBV5-1; d_gene: .; len: 14
CDR3nt: TGTGCCAGCAGTCCTAGCGGGAGGGCCCCAGATACGCAGTATTTT; CDR3aa: CASSPSGRAPDTQYF; abundance: many; j_gene: TRBJ2-3; v_gene: TRBV12-3/TRBV12-4; d_gene: TRBD2; len: 15
CDR3nt: TGTGCCAGCAGTTTCGGGACCCCAGGCCACGAGCAGTACTTC; CDR3aa: CASSFGTPGHEQYF; abundance: few; j_gene: TRBJ2-7; v_gene: TRBV12-3/TRBV12-4; d_gene: .; len: 14
CDR3nt: TGCAGTGCTAGAGATGCAAGGGGACAGGGGATCTACGAGCAGTACTTC; CDR3aa: CSARDARGQGIYEQYF; abundance: .; j_gene: TRBJ2-7; v_gene: TRBV20-1; d_gene: TRBD1; len: 16
CDR3nt: TGTGCCAGCGGGTGGGTCGCGGGGGATACGCAGTATTTT; CDR3aa: CASGWVAGDTQYF; abundance: .; j_gene: TRBJ2-3; v_gene: TRBV27; d_gene: .; len: 13
CDR3nt: TGCAGTGCTAGCGGGAGCTACGACGAGCAGTACTTC; CDR3aa: CSASGSYDEQYF; abundance: .; j_gene: TRBJ2-7; v_gene: TRBV20-1; d_gene: .; len: 12
CDR3nt: TGTGCCATCGGTCCAGCGGGAGAACTCGAGCAGTACTTC; CDR3aa: CAIGPAGELEQYF; abundance: .; j_gene: TRBJ2-7; v_gene: TRBV10-3; d_gene: TRBD2; len: 13
CDR3nt: TGTGCCAGCAGTAATACCTCCGGGGGATGGACCCCTAGCACAGATACGCAGTATTTT; CDR3aa: CASSNTSGGWTPSTDTQYF; abundance: .; j_gene: TRBJ2-3; v_gene: TRBV25-1; d_gene: .; len: 19
CDR3nt: TGCAGCGTTGAAAAGCCCCAACAGAACACAGATACGCAGTATTTT; CDR3aa: CSVEKPQQNTDTQYF; abundance: many; j_gene: TRBJ2-3; v_gene: TRBV29-1; d_gene: .; len: 15
CDR3nt: TGCGCCAGCAGCCCTTCCGGGGGAAATTACAATGAGCAGTTCTTC; CDR3aa: CASSPSGGNYNEQFF; abundance: many; j_gene: TRBJ2-1; v_gene: TRBV4-1; d_gene: .; len: 15
CDR3nt: TGTGCCAGCAGCGAGGGGTTAACAACTAATGAAAAACTGTTTTTT; CDR3aa: CASSEGLTTNEKLFF; abundance: few; j_gene: TRBJ1-4; v_gene: TRBV9; d_gene: .; len: 15
CDR3nt: TGTGCCAGCTCACCACCGGACGAGACCCAGTACTTC; CDR3aa: CASSPPDETQYF; abundance: many; j_gene: TRBJ2-5; v_gene: TRBV18; d_gene: .; len: 12
CDR3nt: TGTGCCAGCAGTTACTCCAAAAGGGGTAGCAATCAGCCCCAGCATTTT; CDR3aa: CASSYSKRGSNQPQHF; abundance: .; j_gene: TRBJ1-5; v_gene: TRBV6-6; d_gene: .; len: 16
CDR3nt: TGTGCCATCAGTGAGCGACAGGATACCTACGAGCAGTTCTTC; CDR3aa: CAISERQDTYEQFF; abundance: few; j_gene: TRBJ2-1; v_gene: TRBV10-3; d_gene: .; len: 14
CDR3nt: TGTGCCAGCAGCACACAGACTAGCGCTCTAGATACGCAGTATTTT; CDR3aa: CASSTQTSALDTQYF; abundance: few; j_gene: TRBJ2-3; v_gene: TRBV7-6; d_gene: TRBD2; len: 15
CDR3nt: TGTGCCAGCAAGGGGGGGGTCGGCCAAGAGACCCAGTACTTC; CDR3aa: CASKGGVGQETQYF; abundance: .; j_gene: TRBJ2-5; v_gene: TRBV2; d_gene: .; len: 14
CDR3nt: TGTGCCAGCAGTTTTACCCACTCTGGGGCCAACGTCCTGACTTTC; CDR3aa: CASSFTHSGANVLTF; abundance: few; j_gene: TRBJ2-6; v_gene: TRBV3-1; d_gene: .; len: 15
CDR3nt: TGCAGTGCAGACCGAAAGGGGGCTCACAATGAGCAGTTCTTC; CDR3aa: CSADRKGAHNEQFF; abundance: .; j_gene: TRBJ2-1; v_gene: TRBV20-1; d_gene: TRBD1; len: 14
CDR3nt: TGTGCCAGCAGTGAAGGGACAGTCATAGGCGGCTACACCTTC; CDR3aa: CASSEGTVIGGYTF; abundance: .; j_gene: TRBJ1-2; v_gene: TRBV2; d_gene: .; len: 14
CDR3nt: TGTGCCAGCAGTTTATCCCTTCGGCTCCGCACAGATACGCAGTATTTT; CDR3aa: CASSLSLRLRTDTQYF; abundance: .; j_gene: TRBJ2-3; v_gene: TRBV28; d_gene: .; len: 16
CDR3nt: TGCAGTGCTGGAGCGGGAGTCACCGGGGAGCTGTTTTTT; CDR3aa: CSAGAGVTGELFF; abundance: .; j_gene: TRBJ2-2; v_gene: TRBV20-1; d_gene: TRBD2; len: 13
CDR3nt: TGTGCCAGCAACTTAGTGGGGGCAGATACGCAGTATTTT; CDR3aa: CASNLVGADTQYF; abundance: .; j_gene: TRBJ2-3; v_gene: TRBV12-3/TRBV12-4; d_gene: .; len: 13
CDR3nt: TGCGCCAGCAGTGACCCGCGCGGGGGCTACAATGAGCAGTTCTTC; CDR3aa: CASSDPRGGYNEQFF; abundance: .; j_gene: TRBJ2-1; v_gene: TRBV10-1; d_gene: TRBD2; len: 15
CDR3nt: TGCAGTGCTAGGGGGACTACCTCTCGCGCAGATACGCAGTATTTT; CDR3aa: CSARGTTSRADTQYF; abundance: .; j_gene: TRBJ2-3; v_gene: TRBV20-1; d_gene: TRBD2; len: 15
CDR3nt: TGTGCCAGCAGTCATACGACCGGGGGGACGGGAAACTATGGCTACACCTTC; CDR3aa: CASSHTTGGTGNYGYTF; abundance: once; j_gene: TRBJ1-2; v_gene: TRBV6-2/TRBV6-3; d_gene: .; len: 17
CDR3nt: TGTGCCAGCAGTAAACAGGGTAGCTATGGCTACACCTTC; CDR3aa: CASSKQGSYGYTF; abundance: .; j_gene: TRBJ1-2; v_gene: TRBV6-6; d_gene: .; len: 13
CDR3nt: TGTGCCAGCAGTTTAGGCCCGACAGGCGGGTACGAGCAGTACTTC; CDR3aa: CASSLGPTGGYEQYF; abundance: few; j_gene: TRBJ2-7; v_gene: TRBV28; d_gene: .; len: 15
CDR3nt: TGCAGTGCTGAGACTATCCATTACAATGAGCAGTTCTTC; CDR3aa: CSAETIHYNEQFF; abundance: few; j_gene: TRBJ2-1; v_gene: TRBV20-1; d_gene: .; len: 13
CDR3nt: TGCAGCGTTGAGGAGGGGGGGTTCGATGGCTACACCTTC; CDR3aa: CSVEEGGFDGYTF; abundance: few; j_gene: TRBJ1-2; v_gene: TRBV29-1; d_gene: .; len: 13
CDR3nt: TGTGCCACCAGTGATTTCCAACTAGCGGGAGGGAATGAGCAGTTCTTC; CDR3aa: CATSDFQLAGGNEQFF; abundance: .; j_gene: TRBJ2-1; v_gene: TRBV24-1; d_gene: TRBD2; len: 16
CDR3nt: TGTGCCAGCAGTTTGCAGGGGGGGTACACTGAAGCTTTCTTT; CDR3aa: CASSLQGGYTEAFF; abundance: few; j_gene: TRBJ1-1; v_gene: TRBV12-3/TRBV12-4; d_gene: TRBD1; len: 14
CDR3nt: TGTGCCAGCAGTTACTCGTCGAGACTTAGCTCCTATAATTCACCCCTCCACTTT; CDR3aa: CASSYSSRLSSYNSPLHF; abundance: few; j_gene: TRBJ1-6; v_gene: TRBV6-5; d_gene: .; len: 18
CDR3nt: TGTGCCACCAGCGTCGGACAAGTGGTTTATAGAGGCACAGATACGCAGTATTTT; CDR3aa: CATSVGQVVYRGTDTQYF; abundance: few; j_gene: TRBJ2-3; v_gene: TRBV15; d_gene: .; len: 18
CDR3nt: TGTGCCAGCAGCCCATCCGGGACGGCTGGGGAGACCCAGTACTTC; CDR3aa: CASSPSGTAGETQYF; abundance: many; j_gene: TRBJ2-5; v_gene: TRBV7-2; d_gene: .; len: 15
CDR3nt: TGTGCCAGCAGCCCACGATCGGGACTAGCGGGAGGAGGCACAGATAGGCAGTATTTT; CDR3aa: CASSPRSGLAGGGTDRQYF; abundance: few; j_gene: TRBJ2-3; v_gene: TRBV7-8; d_gene: TRBD2; len: 19
CDR3nt: TGTGCCAGCAGTTTTGGGTCGGAGGGATGGGGCTCCTACAATGAGCAGTTCTTC; CDR3aa: CASSFGSEGWGSYNEQFF; abundance: .; j_gene: TRBJ2-1; v_gene: TRBV12-3/TRBV12-4; d_gene: .; len: 18
CDR3nt: TGTGCCAGCAGCTTACTCACGGAGACTGAAGCTTTCTTT; CDR3aa: CASSLLTETEAFF; abundance: few; j_gene: TRBJ1-1; v_gene: TRBV7-3; d_gene: .; len: 13
CDR3nt: TGTGCCAGCAGGTCCTCCGGGGTTCTGAGGCCGAGGTATGGCTACACCTTC; CDR3aa: CASRSSGVLRPRYGYTF; abundance: .; j_gene: TRBJ1-2; v_gene: TRBV27; d_gene: .; len: 17
CDR3nt: TGTGCCACCAGCACCGACAAGAAGAATGAGCAGTTCTTC; CDR3aa: CATSTDKKNEQFF; abundance: .; j_gene: TRBJ2-1; v_gene: TRBV15; d_gene: .; len: 13
CDR3nt: TGTGCCAGCAGCTCCGAGCGGGAGGCCTTCTACGAGCAGTACTTC; CDR3aa: CASSSEREAFYEQYF; abundance: .; j_gene: TRBJ2-7; v_gene: TRBV7-9; d_gene: TRBD2; len: 15
CDR3nt: TGTGCCAGCTCGCTGGGACAGGGGACAACCGGGGAGCTGTTTTTT; CDR3aa: CASSLGQGTTGELFF; abundance: few; j_gene: TRBJ2-2; v_gene: TRBV18; d_gene: TRBD1; len: 15
CDR3nt: TGTGCCAGCAGGGGGGACAGGGGGCTGGTGAACACTGAAGCTTTCTTT; CDR3aa: CASRGDRGLVNTEAFF; abundance: .; j_gene: TRBJ1-1; v_gene: TRBV7-9; d_gene: TRBD1; len: 16
CDR3nt: TGCAGTGCTAGATACCCCGGGAGCGCTGAAGCTTTCTTT; CDR3aa: CSARYPGSAEAFF; abundance: few; j_gene: TRBJ1-1; v_gene: TRBV20-1; d_gene: .; len: 13
CDR3nt: TGTGCCAGCAGCTTTATCGGTTCCGGCGGCGGGGAGACCCAGTACTTC; CDR3aa: CASSFIGSGGGETQYF; abundance: .; j_gene: TRBJ2-5; v_gene: TRBV7-9; d_gene: .; len: 16